The rows below give T cell receptor beta chains drawn from one sample of a study of blood T cell repertoires in COVID-19. The repertoire was sequenced with immunoSEQ multiplex PCR; TCRdb's copy has only in-frame clones and lacks some. The table records 140,000 to 150,000 clones, over 70% of them present only once. The sample taken for sequencing was PBMCs or T cells enriched from blood (not recorded which). The origin of the receptors is a man aged 60-69 years who had recovered from COVID-19. Each CDR3 is given with its conserved first and last residue. The D gene is left open where the match is weak. Part of the rows lack a size; the others show once, few, many or a class for expanded clones.

CDR3aa | CDR3nt | d_gene | j_gene | abundance | v_gene
CASSFTSGERDTQYF | TGTGCCAGCAGCTTCACTAGCGGAGAGAGAGATACGCAGTATTTT | TRBD2 | TRBJ2-3 | - | TRBV7-9
CASSPTGMSSYEQYF | TGCGCCAGCAGCCCGACAGGGATGAGCTCCTACGAGCAGTACTTC | TRBD1 | TRBJ2-7 | - | TRBV5-1
CASSYLGGGPRLEAFF | TGTGCCAGCAGTTACCTGGGGGGAGGCCCAAGACTTGAAGCTTTCTTT | - | TRBJ1-1 | few | TRBV6-5
CAIRLDSSSYNEQFF | TGTGCCATCAGACTTGACAGTAGTTCCTACAATGAGCAGTTCTTC | - | TRBJ2-1 | - | TRBV10-3
CASSQSTGVATQYF | TGTGCCAGCAGCCAATCGACAGGGGTGGCTACGCAGTATTTT | TRBD1 | TRBJ2-3 | - | TRBV16
CASSLYGTSGRREQYF | TGTGCCAGCAGTTTATACGGGACTAGCGGGAGAAGGGAGCAGTACTTC | TRBD2 | TRBJ2-7 | - | TRBV28
CASVRRGGNEQYF | TGTGCCAGCGTCAGACGGGGGGGAAACGAGCAGTACTTC | TRBD2 | TRBJ2-7 | - | TRBV27
CASSLGGPEAFF | TGTGCCAGCAGCTTAGGGGGCCCTGAAGCTTTCTTT | - | TRBJ1-1 | - | TRBV13
CASRLVYEQYF | TGTGCCAGCAGACTAGTCTACGAGCAGTACTTC | - | TRBJ2-7 | - | TRBV11-2
CASSEGTGGAWSYNSPLHF | TGTGCCAGCAGTGAAGGGACAGGGGGCGCTTGGTCCTATAATTCACCCCTCCACTTT | TRBD1 | TRBJ1-6 | - | TRBV6-1
CASTPGVAGGTDTQYF | TGTGCCAGCACCCCGGGCGTAGCGGGAGGGACAGATACGCAGTATTTT | TRBD2 | TRBJ2-3 | - | TRBV7-9
CASSLGADQPQHF | TGTGCCAGCAGTTTGGGGGCGGATCAGCCCCAGCATTTT | - | TRBJ1-5 | - | TRBV28
CASSIRGRNQPQHF | TGTGCCAGCAGCATAAGGGGTCGGAATCAGCCCCAGCATTTT | - | TRBJ1-5 | - | TRBV3-1/TRBV3-2
CASSYDRGKEQYF | TGTGCCAGCAGTTATGACAGGGGGAAGGAGCAGTACTTC | TRBD1 | TRBJ2-7 | - | TRBV6-2/TRBV6-3
CASSVSGEFSPLHF | TGTGCCAGCAGTGTTTCAGGGGAGTTTTCACCCCTCCACTTT | - | TRBJ1-6 | few | TRBV2
CASSIPRGGANEQFF | TGTGCCAGTAGTATTCCCCGCGGGGGGGCCAATGAGCAGTTCTTC | TRBD2 | TRBJ2-1 | - | TRBV19
CASSWGGASGNTIYF | TGTGCCAGCAGTTGGGGGGGCGCTTCTGGAAACACCATATATTTT | - | TRBJ1-3 | - | TRBV25-1
CASSETPNTEAFF | TGTGCCAGCTCGGAGACGCCAAACACTGAAGCTTTCTTT | - | TRBJ1-1 | - | TRBV6-4
CAISGQGLRQPQHF | TGTGCCATCAGTGGACAGGGTCTGAGACAGCCCCAGCATTTT | TRBD1 | TRBJ1-5 | - | TRBV10-3
CASSLGLAGASYNEQFF | TGCGCCAGCAGCTTGGGACTAGCGGGGGCGTCCTACAATGAGCAGTTCTTC | TRBD2 | TRBJ2-1 | - | TRBV5-1
CASSERGGTAYGYTF | TGTGCCAGCAGTGAAAGAGGAGGTACAGCCTATGGCTACACCTTC | - | TRBJ1-2 | - | TRBV6-1
CASSLGTVRHNEKLFF | TGTGCCAGCAGCCTTGGGACAGTTCGGCATAATGAAAAACTGTTTTTT | TRBD1 | TRBJ1-4 | - | TRBV7-6
CASSETLGEQYF | TGTGCCAGCAGTGAAACTCTAGGCGAGCAGTACTTC | - | TRBJ2-7 | few | TRBV2
CARTKGNSPLHF | TGTGCCAGGACAAAGGGGAATTCACCCCTCCACTTT | - | TRBJ1-6 | - | TRBV12-3/TRBV12-4